This T cell receptor beta chain was recovered during a study of blood T cell repertoires in COVID-19 (dated by TCRdb to the early 2020s). About the full investigation: The collaborator samples originated in the United States, Italy and Spain and spanned the acute and convalescent phases of COVID-19. The sample metadata nearly always contained a de-identified subject ID, COVID-19 status, age in years and sex. The prospective study material was composed of cDNA or gDNA derived from T cells, B-cell-depleted T cells, or PBMCs. Subjects who had been exposed to COVID-19, were actively infected with it, or had recovered from it provided the deeply sampled blood TCRbeta repertoires that made up the dataset. HLA class I and class II types, where available, came from metadata supplied by the sample provider rather than from assay-based typing. The repertoires were released in a freely available public database intended as a resource for research on the immune response to SARS-CoV-2. Samples were obtained from the ongoing ImmuneRACE study (first 160 participants) and from 1,254 subjects provided by 6 global collaborators.

Note on this clone: Its antigen has not been determined. Nothing much larger sits one base from this clone, and base qualities are not available.

General conclusions and limits of the study: The quantity of clinical and demographic metadata differed by source and by participant and was supplied without curation.

TCRbeta CDR3 regions were amplified from genomic DNA by means of the immunoSEQ Assay, a bias-controlled multiplex PCR. Processing in the source paper ran as follows. The number of nucleated cells in each sample was estimated by amplification of reference gene primers within the assay. To quantify the absolute abundance of each unique TCRbeta CDR3 rearrangement, sequence reads were collapsed and filtered. Productive Simpson clonality was computed per sample as the square root of Simpson's diversity index over productive rearrangements. TCRdb retrieved this table from immuneACCESS and kept in-frame rearrangements only. Not all clones are present; in checked studies, unresolved V genes account for under half, and no reason is known for the remainder. That table supplies the V and J calls and clone size; D and trimming were determined from the DNA. The sample table holds 90,000 to 140,000 clones, of which 65% to 90% were seen once. Around 3.9% of the sample comes from the top ten.

Trimming takes 3 bases from V and 0 bases from J, and the germline ends sit 11 bases apart. The CDR3 holds 16 amino acids from the cysteine to the phenylalanine. Just CDR3 DNA is preserved here, 48 bases in frame from base 1. CDR1 SGHNT and CDR2 YENEEA were looked up in the germline V gene. The collaborating institutions used their own protocols to collect whole blood in K2EDTA tubes. For TCRbeta analysis, collaborator samples were shipped as frozen whole blood, as isolated PBMCs, or as DNA extracted from either sample type. The specimen sequenced was peripheral blood. This clonotype was sampled from a man aged 45 to 65 with acute or convalescent COVID-19. The sequence is built from TRBV11-3 and TRBJ1-4, and TRBD1 may be the D gene, going by 5 matching bases. The CDR3 region reads CASSFDSFATNEKLFF. The base sequence is TGTGCCAGCAGCTTCGACAGCTTTGCAACTAATGAAAAACTGTTTTTT.